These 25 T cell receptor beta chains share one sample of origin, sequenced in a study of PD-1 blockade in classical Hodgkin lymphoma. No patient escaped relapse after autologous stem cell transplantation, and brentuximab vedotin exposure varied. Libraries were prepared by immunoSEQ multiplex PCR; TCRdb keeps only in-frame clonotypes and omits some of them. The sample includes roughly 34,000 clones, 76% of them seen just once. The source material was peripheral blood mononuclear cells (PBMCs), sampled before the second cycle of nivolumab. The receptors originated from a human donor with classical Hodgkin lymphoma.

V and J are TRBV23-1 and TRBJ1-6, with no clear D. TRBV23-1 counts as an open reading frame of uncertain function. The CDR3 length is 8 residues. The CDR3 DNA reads TGCGGCAATTCACCCCTCCACTTT. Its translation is CGNSPLHF.

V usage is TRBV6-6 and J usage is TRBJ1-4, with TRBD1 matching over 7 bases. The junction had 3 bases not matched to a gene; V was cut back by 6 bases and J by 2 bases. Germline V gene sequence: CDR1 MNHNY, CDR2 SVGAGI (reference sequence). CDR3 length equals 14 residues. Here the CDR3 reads CASSDRVTNEKLFF. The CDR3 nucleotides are TGTGCCAGCAGCGACAGGGTTACTAATGAAAAACTGTTTTTT.

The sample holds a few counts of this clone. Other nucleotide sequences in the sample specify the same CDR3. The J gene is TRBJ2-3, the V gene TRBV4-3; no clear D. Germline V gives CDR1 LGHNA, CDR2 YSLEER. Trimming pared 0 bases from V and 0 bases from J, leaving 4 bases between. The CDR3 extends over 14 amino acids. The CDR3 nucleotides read TGCGCCAGCAGCCAAGATTCTAGCACAGATACGCAGTATTTT. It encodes CASSQDSSTDTQYF.

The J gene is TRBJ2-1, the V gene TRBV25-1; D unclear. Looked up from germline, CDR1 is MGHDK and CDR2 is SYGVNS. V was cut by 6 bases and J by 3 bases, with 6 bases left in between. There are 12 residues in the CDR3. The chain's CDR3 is CASRISYNEQFF. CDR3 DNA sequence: TGTGCCAGCAGAATCAGCTACAATGAGCAGTTCTTC. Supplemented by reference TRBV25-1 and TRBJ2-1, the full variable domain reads EADIYQTPRYLVIGTGKKITLECSQTMGHDKMYWYQQDPGMELHLIHYSYGVNSTEKGDLSSESTVSRIRTEHFPLTLESARPSHTSQYLCASRISYNEQFFGPGTRLTVL.

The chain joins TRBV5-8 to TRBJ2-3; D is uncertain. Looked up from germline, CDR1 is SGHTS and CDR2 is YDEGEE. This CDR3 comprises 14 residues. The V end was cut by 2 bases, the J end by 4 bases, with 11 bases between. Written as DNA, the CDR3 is TGTGCCAGCAGCTTCCGAGCCCAGGCAGATACGCAGTATTTT. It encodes CASSFRAQADTQYF.

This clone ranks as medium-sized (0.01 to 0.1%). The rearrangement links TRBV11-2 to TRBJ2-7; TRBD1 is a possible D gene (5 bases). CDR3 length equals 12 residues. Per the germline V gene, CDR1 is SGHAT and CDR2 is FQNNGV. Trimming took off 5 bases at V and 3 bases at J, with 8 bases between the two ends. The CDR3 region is CASSQDNYEQYF. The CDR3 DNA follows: TGTGCCAGCAGCCAGGACAACTACGAGCAGTACTTC.

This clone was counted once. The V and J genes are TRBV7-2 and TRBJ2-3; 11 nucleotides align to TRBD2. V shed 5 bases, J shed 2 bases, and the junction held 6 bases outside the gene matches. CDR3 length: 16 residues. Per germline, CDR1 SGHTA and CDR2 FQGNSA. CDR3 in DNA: TGTGCCAGCAGCCCCGGGACTAGCGGAGACACAGATACGCAGTATTTT. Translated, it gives CASSPGTSGDTDTQYF.

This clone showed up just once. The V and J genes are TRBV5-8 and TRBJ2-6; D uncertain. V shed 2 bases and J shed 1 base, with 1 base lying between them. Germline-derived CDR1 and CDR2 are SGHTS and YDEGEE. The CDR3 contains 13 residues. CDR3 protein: CASSFSGANVLTF. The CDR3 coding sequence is TGTGCCAGCAGCTTTTCTGGGGCCAACGTCCTGACTTTC.

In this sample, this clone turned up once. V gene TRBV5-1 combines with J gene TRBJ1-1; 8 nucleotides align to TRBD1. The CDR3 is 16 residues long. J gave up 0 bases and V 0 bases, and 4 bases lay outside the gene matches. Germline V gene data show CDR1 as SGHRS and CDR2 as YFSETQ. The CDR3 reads CASSLGTGSMNTEAFF. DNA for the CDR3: TGCGCCAGCAGCTTGGGGACAGGGTCCATGAACACTGAAGCTTTCTTT.

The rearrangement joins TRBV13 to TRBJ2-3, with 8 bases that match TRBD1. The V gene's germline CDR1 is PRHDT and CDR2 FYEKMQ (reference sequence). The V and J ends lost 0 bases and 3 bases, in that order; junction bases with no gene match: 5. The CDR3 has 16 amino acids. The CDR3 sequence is CASSLGTGGWTDTQYF. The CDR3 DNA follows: TGTGCCAGCAGCTTAGGCACAGGGGGATGGACAGATACGCAGTATTTT.

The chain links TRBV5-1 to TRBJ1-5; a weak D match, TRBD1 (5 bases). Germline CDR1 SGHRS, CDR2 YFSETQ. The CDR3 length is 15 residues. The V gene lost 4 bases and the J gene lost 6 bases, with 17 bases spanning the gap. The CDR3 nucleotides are TGCGCCAGCAGCCCGGGGGGAGGGGTTGGTCAGCCCCAGCATTTT. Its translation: CASSPGGGVGQPQHF.

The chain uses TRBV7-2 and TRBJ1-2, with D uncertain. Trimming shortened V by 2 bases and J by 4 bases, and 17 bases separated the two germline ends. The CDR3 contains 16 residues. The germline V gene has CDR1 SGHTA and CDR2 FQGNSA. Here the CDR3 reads CASSLLVDGEIYGYTF. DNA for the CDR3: TGTGCCAGCAGCTTACTGGTGGATGGAGAGATCTATGGCTACACCTTC. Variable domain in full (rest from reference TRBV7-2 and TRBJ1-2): GAGVSQSPSNKVTEKGKDVELRCDPISGHTALYWYRQSLGQGLEFLIYFQGNSAPDKSGLPSDRFSAERTGGSVSTLTIQRTQQEDSAVYLCASSLLVDGEIYGYTFGSGTRLTVV.

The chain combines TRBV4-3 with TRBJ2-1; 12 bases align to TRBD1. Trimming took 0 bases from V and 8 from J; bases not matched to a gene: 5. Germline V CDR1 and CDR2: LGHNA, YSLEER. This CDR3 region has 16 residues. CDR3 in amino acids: CASSQDWGQGADEQFF. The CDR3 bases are TGCGCCAGCAGCCAAGATTGGGGACAGGGGGCAGATGAGCAGTTCTTC.

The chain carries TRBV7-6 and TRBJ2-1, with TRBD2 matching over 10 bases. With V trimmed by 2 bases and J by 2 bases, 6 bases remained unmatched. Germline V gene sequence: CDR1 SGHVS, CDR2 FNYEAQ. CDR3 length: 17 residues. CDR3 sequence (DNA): TGTGCCAGCAGCTTAACCCAGCGGGGGGGGACCTACAATGAGCAGTTCTTC. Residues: CASSLTQRGGTYNEQFF.

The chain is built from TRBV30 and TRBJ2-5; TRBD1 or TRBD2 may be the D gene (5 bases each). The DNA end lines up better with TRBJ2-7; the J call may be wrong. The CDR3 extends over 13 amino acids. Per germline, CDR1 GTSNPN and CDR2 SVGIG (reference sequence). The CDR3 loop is CAWSVMGTHEQYF. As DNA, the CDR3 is TGTGCCTGGAGTGTGATGGGGACCCACGAGCAGTACTTC.

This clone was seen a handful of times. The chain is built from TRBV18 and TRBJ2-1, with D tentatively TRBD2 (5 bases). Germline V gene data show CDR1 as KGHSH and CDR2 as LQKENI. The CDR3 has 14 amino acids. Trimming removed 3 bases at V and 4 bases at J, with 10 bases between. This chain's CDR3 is CASSPERRYNEQFF. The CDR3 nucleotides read TGTGCCAGCTCACCGGAGCGGCGATACAATGAGCAGTTCTTC.

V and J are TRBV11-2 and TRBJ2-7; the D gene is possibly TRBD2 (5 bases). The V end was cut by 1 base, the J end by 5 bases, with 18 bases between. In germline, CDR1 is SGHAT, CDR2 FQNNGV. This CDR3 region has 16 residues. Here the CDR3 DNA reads TGTGCCAGCAGCTTAGTGTGGGGAGTCGACTCTAACGAGCAGTACTTC. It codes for CASSLVWGVDSNEQYF.

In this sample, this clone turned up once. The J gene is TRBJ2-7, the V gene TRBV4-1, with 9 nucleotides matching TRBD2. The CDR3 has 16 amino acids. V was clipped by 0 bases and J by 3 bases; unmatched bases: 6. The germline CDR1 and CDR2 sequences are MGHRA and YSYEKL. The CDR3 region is CASSQDASGGHYEQYF. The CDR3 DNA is TGCGCCAGCAGCCAAGATGCCAGCGGGGGGCACTACGAGCAGTACTTC.

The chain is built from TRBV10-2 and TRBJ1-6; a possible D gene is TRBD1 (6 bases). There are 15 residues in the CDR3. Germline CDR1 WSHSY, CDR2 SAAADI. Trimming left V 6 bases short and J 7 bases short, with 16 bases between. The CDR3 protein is CASRKQGQENSPLHF. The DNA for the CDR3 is TGCGCCAGCAGGAAACAGGGCCAGGAAAATTCACCCCTCCACTTT.

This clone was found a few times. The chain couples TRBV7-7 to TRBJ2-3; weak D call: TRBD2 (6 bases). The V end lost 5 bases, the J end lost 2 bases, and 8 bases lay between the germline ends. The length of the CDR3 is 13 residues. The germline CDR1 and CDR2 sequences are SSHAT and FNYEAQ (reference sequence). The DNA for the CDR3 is TGTGCCAGCAGCCGCGGGAACACAGATACGCAGTATTTT. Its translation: CASSRGNTDTQYF. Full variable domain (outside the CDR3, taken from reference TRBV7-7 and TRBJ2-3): GAGVSQSPRYKVTKRGQDVTLRCDPISSHATLYWYQQALGQGPEFLTYFNYEAQPDKSGLPSDRFSAERPEGSISTLTIQRTEQRDSAMYRCASSRGNTDTQYFGPGTRLTVL.

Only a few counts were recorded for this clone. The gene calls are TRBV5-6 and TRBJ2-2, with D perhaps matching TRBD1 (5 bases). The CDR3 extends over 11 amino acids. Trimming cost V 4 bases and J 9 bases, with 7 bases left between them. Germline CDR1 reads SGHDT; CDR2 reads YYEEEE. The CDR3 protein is CASSADRELFF. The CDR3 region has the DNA TGTGCCAGCAGCGCGGACAGGGAGCTGTTTTTT.

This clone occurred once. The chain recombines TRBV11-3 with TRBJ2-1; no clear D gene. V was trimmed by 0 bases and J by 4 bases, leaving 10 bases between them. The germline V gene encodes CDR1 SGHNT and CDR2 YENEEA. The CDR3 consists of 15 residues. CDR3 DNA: TGTGCCAGCAGCTTAGATCCCGACTCTTACAATGAGCAGTTCTTC. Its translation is CASSLDPDSYNEQFF.

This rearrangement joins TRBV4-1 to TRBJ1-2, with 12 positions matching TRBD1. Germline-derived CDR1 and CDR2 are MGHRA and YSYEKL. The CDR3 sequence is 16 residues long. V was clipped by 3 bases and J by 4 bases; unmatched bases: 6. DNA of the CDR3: TGCGCCAGCAGCCAGCGGGACAGGGGGCTCTTCTATGGCTACACCTTC. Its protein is CASSQRDRGLFYGYTF.

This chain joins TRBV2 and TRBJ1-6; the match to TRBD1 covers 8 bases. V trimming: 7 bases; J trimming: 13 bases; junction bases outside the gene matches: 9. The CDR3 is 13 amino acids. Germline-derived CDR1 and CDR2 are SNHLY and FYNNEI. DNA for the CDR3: TGTGCCAGCACTAGGACAGGGCTTTTCCCCCTCCACTTT. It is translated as CASTRTGLFPLHF.

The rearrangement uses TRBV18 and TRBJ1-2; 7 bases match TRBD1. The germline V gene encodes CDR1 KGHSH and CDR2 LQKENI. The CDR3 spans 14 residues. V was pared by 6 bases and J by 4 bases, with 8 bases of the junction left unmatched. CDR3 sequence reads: CASSNRGEVYGYTF. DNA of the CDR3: TGTGCCAGCTCCAACAGGGGAGAGGTCTATGGCTACACCTTC.